Following are 32 T cell receptor beta chains from one sample sequenced in a study of identical twins. A single record per CDR3 protein comes from TCRdb applying MiXCR to the 5' RACE reads. Counted here are 1.5 million to 2 million distinct CDR3 sequences, more than 30% occurring once; the ten biggest clones make up about 0.27%. Input material: cord blood. These receptor sequences come from a newborn girl in good health.

The chain combines TRBV5-1 with TRBJ2-7, with 11 bases aligning to TRBD1. With 2 bases clipped from V and 4 bases from J, the junction kept 5 bases outside the gene matches. Germline CDR1 reads SGHRS; CDR2 reads YFSETQ. CDR3 length equals 15 residues. The CDR3 is CASSLRTGGVYEQYF. For the CDR3, the DNA is TGCGCCAGCAGCTTAAGGACAGGGGGCGTATACGAGCAGTACTTC. The whole variable domain, filled in from reference TRBV5-1 and TRBJ2-7, reads KAGVTQTPRYLIKTRGQQVTLSCSPISGHRSVSWYQQTPGQGLQFLFEYFSETQRNKGNFPGRFSGRQFSNSRSEMNVSTLELGDSALYLCASSLRTGGVYEQYFGPGTRLTVT.

J is TRBJ2-3 and V is TRBV12-3 or TRBV12-4; 9 bases align to TRBD2. The ends lost 9 bases at V and 4 bases at J; junction bases unmatched: 11. The CDR3 spans 15 residues. CDR3 in DNA: TGTGCCAGTTCGGATAGCGGGAGACGGGCAGATACGCAGTATTTT. Amino acids: CASSDSGRRADTQYF.

The chain couples TRBV2 to TRBJ1-4; D may be TRBD1 (5 bases). This CDR3 spans 13 amino acids. Per germline, CDR1 SNHLY and CDR2 FYNNEI. V shed 9 bases and J shed 4 bases, with 12 bases lying between them. CDR3 sequence (DNA): TGTGCCAGACGACAGCTCCTTAATGAAAAACTGTTTTTT. Translated: CARRQLLNEKLFF.

The chain recombines TRBV2 with TRBJ2-2; 9 bases fit TRBD2. The CDR3 length is 15 residues. Looked up from germline, CDR1 is SNHLY and CDR2 is FYNNEI. Trimming at V came to 7 bases and at J to 5 bases, leaving 8 bases not matched to a gene. CDR3 region: CASKKTSGLTGELFF. CDR3 DNA: TGTGCCAGCAAAAAGACTAGCGGATTAACCGGGGAGCTGTTTTTT.

This clonotype was seen more than once but under ten times. CDR3 sequence (DNA): TGCAGTGCTAGACCCTCCGGGACTAGACCAGGGCAGTACTTC. Translating it yields CSARPSGTRPGQYF. The V call is TRBV20-1, the J call TRBJ2-4; TRBD2 matches 8 bases. The V gene end was trimmed by 2 bases and the J gene end by 13 bases; junction bases not matched to a gene: 13. The CDR3 is 14 residues long. Germline lookup yields CDR1 DFQATT and CDR2 SNEGSKA (reference sequence).

The rearrangement joins TRBV4-2 to TRBJ2-5, with 7 bases fitting TRBD1. There are 15 residues in the CDR3. Germline V gene sequence: CDR1 LGHNA, CDR2 YNFKEQ. The V segment lost 0 bases and the J segment 4 bases; nucleotides outside the gene matches: 5. The CDR3 DNA is TGTGCCAGCAGCCAAGAGGGAAACAGGGGAGAGACCCAGTACTTC. As protein: CASSQEGNRGETQYF.

This clonotype was counted between two and nine times. V and J are TRBV5-1 and TRBJ2-1; 10 nucleotides agree with TRBD2. The end of the DNA is better explained by TRBJ2-7, so the J call may be wrong. CDR3 size: 16 residues. CDR1 and CDR2 from the germline V gene are SGHRS and YFSETQ. CDR3 in DNA: TGCGCCAGCAGCCACCCCCGGACTAGCGGACACAATGAGCAGTACTTC. Translation: CASSHPRTSGHNEQYF.

The gene calls are TRBV4-1 and TRBJ2-7; perhaps TRBD1 as D (5 bases). Germline V lookup: CDR1 MGHRA, CDR2 YSYEKL. This CDR3 has 13 amino acids. Trimming shortened V by 0 bases and J by 4 bases, and 7 bases separated the two germline ends. The CDR3 nucleotides are TGCGCCAGCAGCCAAGAGGACAAATACGAGCAGTACTTC. It yields the protein CASSQEDKYEQYF.

The rearrangement joins TRBV7-2 to TRBJ2-3; tentative D call: TRBD2 (6 bases). CDR1 and CDR2 (germline): SGHTA, FQGNSA. Trimming took off 1 base at V and 10 bases at J, with 12 bases between the two ends. The CDR3 contains 13 residues. The chain's CDR3 is CASSLGSGLAQYF. CDR3 in DNA: TGTGCCAGCAGCTTAGGTAGCGGTCTGGCGCAGTATTTT.

This clonotype appeared many times. The chain carries TRBV20-1 and TRBJ2-1; 8 bases fit TRBD2. Germline CDR1 is DFQATT and CDR2 is SNEGSKA (reference sequence). V trimming: 6 bases; J trimming: 0 bases; junction bases outside the gene matches: 4. The CDR3 consists of 14 residues. CDR3 in amino acids: CSAPSGYSYNEQFF. CDR3 DNA: TGCAGTGCCCCTAGCGGGTACTCCTACAATGAGCAGTTCTTC.

V usage is TRBV9 and J usage is TRBJ2-1, with D possibly being TRBD2 (6 bases). Germline lookup yields CDR1 SGDLS and CDR2 YYNGEE. The CDR3 runs 14 residues. V shed 2 bases and J shed 5 bases, with 11 bases lying between them. The CDR3 bases are TGTGCCAGCAGCGTCCAAACTAGCAACAATGAGCAGTTCTTC. Translation: CASSVQTSNNEQFF. Drawing the rest from reference TRBV9 and TRBJ2-1, the complete variable domain is DSGVTQTPKHLITATGQRVTLRCSPRSGDLSVYWYQQSLDQGLQFLIQYYNGEERAKGNILERFSAQQFPDLHSELNLSSLELGDSALYFCASSVQTSNNEQFFGPGTRLTVL.

In this sample, this clonotype turned up a few times. The chain links TRBV7-6 to TRBJ2-1; D might be TRBD1 or TRBD2, each matching 5 bases. This CDR3 has 20 amino acids. Between the trimmed V and J ends, which lost 3 bases and 9 bases, there was a span of 33 bases. Germline CDR1 SGHVS, CDR2 FNYEAQ. The CDR3 spells CASSLMLGASRGLSSSEQFF. The CDR3 region has the DNA TGTGCCAGCAGCTTGATGTTAGGGGCCTCCAGAGGACTCTCCTCGAGTGAGCAGTTCTTC.

J is TRBJ2-1 and V is TRBV25-1; unclear D gene. Trimming took 6 bases from V and 10 from J, leaving 7 bases between them. Looked up from germline, CDR1 is MGHDK and CDR2 is SYGVNS. This CDR3 region has 10 residues. CDR3 protein: CASREGEQFF. The CDR3 coding sequence is TGTGCCAGCAGGGAAGGGGAGCAGTTCTTC. The full variable domain, with the rest looked up from reference TRBV25-1 and TRBJ2-1, is EADIYQTPRYLVIGTGKKITLECSQTMGHDKMYWYQQDPGMELHLIHYSYGVNSTEKGDLSSESTVSRIRTEHFPLTLESARPSHTSQYLCASREGEQFFGPGTRLTVL.

This clonotype has only a few counts. The gene calls are TRBV6-6 and TRBJ2-2; 7 bases fit TRBD2. The trim removed 2 bases at V and 6 bases at J, leaving 0 bases unmatched. The CDR3 is made up of 13 amino acids. The V gene's germline CDR1 is MNHNY and CDR2 SVGAGI (reference sequence). CDR3 loop: CASSYRGAGELFF. The CDR3 nucleotides read TGTGCCAGCAGTTACCGGGGGGCCGGGGAGCTGTTTTTT.

This clonotype occurred a few times. The V gene is TRBV27, the J gene TRBJ2-7; TRBD1 or TRBD2 may be the D gene (5 bases each). The CDR3 is 14 residues long. V lost 7 bases and J 2 bases, leaving 15 bases between the germline ends. Germline V CDR1 and CDR2: MNHEY, SMNVEV (reference sequence). The CDR3 loop reads CASMVGLATYEQYF. The CDR3 region has the DNA TGTGCCAGCATGGTGGGGCTAGCTACCTACGAGCAGTACTTC.

The V gene is TRBV28, the J gene TRBJ2-7; a weak D match, TRBD2 (5 bases). CDR1 and CDR2 (germline): MDHEN, SYDVKM. The CDR3 spans 15 residues. V was cut by 3 bases and J by 1 base, with 13 bases left in between. CDR3 nucleotides: TGTGCCAGCAGTTTTCCGGGGTCCTCTTCCTACGAGCAGTACTTC. Its protein product is CASSFPGSSSYEQYF.

The table lists this clonotype with many counts. The chain recombines TRBV4-1 with TRBJ2-1; no clear D. Trimming shortened V by 1 base and J by 5 bases, and 3 bases separated the two germline ends. There are 12 residues in the CDR3. Germline V CDR1 and CDR2: MGHRA, YSYEKL. In DNA, the CDR3 is TGCGCCAGCAGCCAAGGAAACAATGAGCAGTTCTTC. It translates to CASSQGNNEQFF.

This clonotype was counted between two and nine times. The rearrangement links TRBV20-1 to TRBJ2-3; D remains unclear. The CDR3 totals 12 residues. The germline V gene encodes CDR1 DFQATT and CDR2 SNEGSKA (reference sequence). V was cut by 6 bases and J by 12 bases, with 19 bases left in between. This CDR3 reads CSAGSDHKTQYF. CDR3 nucleotide sequence: TGCAGTGCGGGATCCGACCACAAAACTCAGTATTTT.

The chain has TRBV29-1 and TRBJ2-1; D could derive from TRBD1 or TRBD2 (5 bases each). The length of the CDR3 is 15 residues. Trimming stripped 4 bases from V and 2 bases from J, with 15 bases between. Germline-derived CDR1 and CDR2 are SQVTM and ANQGSEA. Written as DNA, the CDR3 is TGCAGCGTTGCCGGGGACGGCAGTCCCTACAATGAGCAGTTCTTC. The encoded protein is CSVAGDGSPYNEQFF.

This clonotype was seen a handful of times. This chain uses TRBV28 with TRBJ2-3, with D tentatively TRBD1 (5 bases). The germline V gene has CDR1 MDHEN and CDR2 SYDVKM. CDR3 length: 15 residues. Trimming took 4 bases from V and 3 from J, leaving 14 bases between them. CDR3 bases: TGTGCCAGCAGTTATCTACCCTCAGGGACAGATACGCAGTATTTT. Translation gives CASSYLPSGTDTQYF.

This clonotype was detected a few times. V usage is TRBV28 and J usage is TRBJ2-1; 10 bases align to TRBD2. Germline values: CDR1 MDHEN, CDR2 SYDVKM. J lost 8 bases, V lost 5 bases, and 6 bases had no gene match. The CDR3 is made up of 14 amino acids. DNA for the CDR3: TGTGCCAGCAGTATACTAGCGGGAAAGTATGAGCAGTTCTTC. It is translated as CASSILAGKYEQFF.

This clonotype was picked up many times. The chain carries TRBV24-1 and TRBJ2-3, with a possible D match to TRBD2 (5 bases). V was clipped by 5 bases and J by 5 bases, with 10 bases between them. Germline CDR1 and CDR2: KGHDR and SFDVKD. The CDR3 is 13 amino acids. The CDR3 loop is CATSGGFRDTQYF. The CDR3 region has the DNA TGTGCCACCAGTGGAGGGTTTAGAGATACGCAGTATTTT.

This clonotype appeared a few times. The CDR3 DNA sequence: TGCGCCAGCAACTCGCCAGGGAGCAGCTACGAGCAGTACTTC. Amino acids: CASNSPGSSYEQYF. The chain links TRBV5-1 to TRBJ2-7, with D perhaps given as TRBD1 or TRBD2 (5 bases each). Germline V gives CDR1 SGHRS, CDR2 YFSETQ. The CDR3 length is 14 residues. V lost 6 bases and J lost 3, with 16 bases in between.

In its sample, this clonotype was seen a few times. J is TRBJ2-7 and V is TRBV12-3 or TRBV12-4, with 8 nucleotides matching TRBD1. This CDR3 has 14 residues. Trimming took 5 bases from V and 2 from J; bases not matched to a gene: 5. CDR3 nucleotide sequence: TGTGCCAGCAGTGCCGCGGGACAGGCCTACGAGCAGTACTTC. The encoded protein is CASSAAGQAYEQYF.

This clonotype appeared a few times. The rearrangement joins TRBV24-1 to TRBJ2-1; 12 nucleotides align to TRBD1. This CDR3 contains 17 residues. CDR1 and CDR2 (germline): KGHDR, SFDVKD. Trimming took 9 bases from V and 7 from J; bases not matched to a gene: 15. The CDR3 DNA sequence: TGTGCCACCGCATCCCTCTCTCGGGACAGGGGGCAAAATGAGCAGTTCTTC. Translation gives CATASLSRDRGQNEQFF.

This clonotype was detected only a few times. J is TRBJ2-1 and V is TRBV20-1; 8 bases match TRBD1. The germline V gene has CDR1 DFQATT and CDR2 SNEGSKA (reference sequence). With 3 bases clipped from V and 6 bases from J, the junction kept 4 bases outside the gene matches. The CDR3 is made up of 13 amino acids. The CDR3 protein is CSASRDRINEQFF. The CDR3 DNA reads as TGCAGTGCTAGCCGGGACAGGATCAATGAGCAGTTCTTC.

This clonotype was counted only a few times. J is TRBJ2-3 and V is TRBV12-3 or TRBV12-4; 9 positions match TRBD2. There are 15 residues in the CDR3. V was pared by 3 bases and J by 5 bases, with 6 bases of the junction left unmatched. As DNA, the CDR3 is TGTGCCAGCAGTTTCGCGGGAGGGAGAGGAGATACGCAGTATTTT. Amino acids: CASSFAGGRGDTQYF.

The chain is built from TRBV20-1 and TRBJ1-2; TRBD1 might be the D (6 bases). Germline CDR1 and CDR2: DFQATT and SNEGSKA (reference sequence). This CDR3 is 14 amino acids long. Trimming removed 0 bases at V and 6 bases at J, with 14 bases between. The CDR3 here is CSARDLRGANGYTF. CDR3 DNA sequence: TGCAGTGCTAGAGATCTTCGGGGGGCCAATGGCTACACCTTC.

This clonotype has ten or more counts. The chain combines TRBV6-5 with TRBJ2-5; D is possibly TRBD2 (6 bases). V was shortened by 0 bases and J by 2 bases, with 7 bases between the two germline ends. CDR3 size: 14 residues. The germline gives CDR1 MNHEY, CDR2 SVGAGI. The CDR3 region has the DNA TGTGCCAGCAGTTACTCTGCGGGGCAAGAGACCCAGTACTTC. Translation gives CASSYSAGQETQYF.

V and J are TRBV7-2 and TRBJ2-2, with 8 bases aligning to TRBD1. Germline trimming cut 5 bases from V and 7 bases from J; bases unmatched to any gene: 6. There are 14 residues in the CDR3. Germline-derived CDR1 and CDR2 are SGHTA and FQGNSA. As DNA, the CDR3 is TGTGCCAGCAGCGGTAGACAGGGGCACGGGGAGCTGTTTTTT. This gives the protein CASSGRQGHGELFF.

Only one count was recorded for this clonotype. The chain joins TRBV6-1 to TRBJ2-2, with TRBD1 as a possible D gene (5 bases). This CDR3 spans 15 amino acids. Germline lookup yields CDR1 MNHNS and CDR2 SASEGT. Trimming cost V 1 base and J 1 base, with 7 bases left between them. Here the CDR3 DNA reads TGTGCCAGCAGTGAAGGACAGCTGAACACCGGGGAGCTGTTTTTT. This codes for CASSEGQLNTGELFF.

A few counts support this clonotype. The J gene is TRBJ2-3, the V gene TRBV5-1; 7 bases fit TRBD2. Germline CDR1 SGHRS, CDR2 YFSETQ. The junction had 11 bases not matched to a gene; V was cut back by 6 bases and J by 1 base. The CDR3 is 16 residues long. The CDR3 bases are TGCGCCAGCACCTTTAAAAGAGCGGGACGCACAGATACGCAGTATTTT. It translates to CASTFKRAGRTDTQYF.